This T cell receptor (beta chain) derives from a study of blood T cell repertoires in COVID-19. Original methodology: For nucleated cells, counts were estimated from reference gene primer amplification. Libraries were prepared by immunoSEQ multiplex PCR; TCRdb keeps only in-frame clonotypes and omits some of them. The V and J calls and clone size are taken from that table; D and trimming were inferred from the DNA. This sample has about 270,000 clones, with roughly 86% found just once. The TCR originated in a man between 40 and 49 years old who had recovered from COVID-19. The sample comprised peripheral blood.

The CDR3 DNA follows: TGTGCCACCAGCAGGGCGGACAGGGGCAGTGAGCAGTACTTC. It is translated as CATSRADRGSEQYF. The chain has TRBV15 and TRBJ2-7, with 9 bases aligning to TRBD1. J was trimmed by 7 bases and V by 3 bases; bases with no gene match: 7. Looked up from germline, CDR1 is LNHNV and CDR2 is YYDKDF (reference sequence). This CDR3 spans 14 amino acids.